This paragraph covers one T cell receptor beta chain sequence. The antigen remains undetermined. Germline V gene sequence: CDR1 MNHEY, CDR2 SVGEGT. This CDR3 has 16 amino acids. Trimming pared 5 bases from V and 4 bases from J, leaving 19 bases between. Documented time point: 266 days after commencement of treatment, after nivolumab therapy. Specified treatment: AdE1-LMPpoly-expanded autologous EBV-specific T-cell therapy followed by anti-PD-1 nivolumab. Here immunoSEQ multiplex PCR was the method, and the copy in TCRdb shows in-frame clones only, minus some. The table shows about 20,000 clones, with about 88% occurring only once. This specimen belongs to a study of EBV T-cell therapy then PD-1 blockade in nasopharyngeal carcinoma.

The V gene is TRBV6-2 or TRBV6-3, the J gene TRBJ2-3, with D perhaps matching TRBD2 (6 bases). The sequence derives from a middle-aged man with nasopharyngeal carcinoma. Sequencing used CD8+ T cells from blood, obtained at roughly day 280 from a patient whose treatment included autologous EBV-specific T cells and nivolumab. The DNA for the CDR3 is TGTGCCAGCAGTCTGGGACTCGACGGAGGGGCAGATACGCAGTATTTT. It yields the protein CASSLGLDGGADTQYF.